This T cell receptor beta chain originates from a study of blood T cell repertoires in COVID-19 (TCRdb year 2020). Notes on the research overall: Recovered participants in ImmuneRACE Cohort 3 were defined by two consecutive negative NP/OP PCR tests, clearance by a healthcare professional, or resolution of symptoms. Sample metadata almost always included a de-identified subject ID, COVID-19 status, age in years and sex. The prospective study material was composed of cDNA or gDNA derived from T cells, B-cell-depleted T cells, or PBMCs. Where available, HLA class I and class II types were taken from metadata supplied by the sample provider and were not determined by assay-based typing. Collaborator samples came from the United States, Italy and Spain and covered acute and convalescent phases of COVID-19. Samples came from the ongoing ImmuneRACE study (first 160 participants) plus 1,254 subjects from 6 global collaborators. The repertoires were made available in a free public database intended to serve as a resource for research on the immune response to SARS-CoV-2. The dataset comprised deeply sampled blood TCRbeta repertoires from subjects exposed to, actively infected with, or recovered from COVID-19.

Details on this clone: The clone's antigen remains unknown. Qualities for individual bases were not recorded, and no much larger clone is one base off.

Participants in the prospective study were aged 18 to 89 years, lived in 24 United States geographic areas, and enrolled through a virtual design. In the prospective study, participants were assigned to cohorts based on the clinical history participants reported in a screening survey and a study questionnaire. Mobile phlebotomists in the prospective study collected whole blood, serum and a nasopharyngeal or oropharyngeal swab from every participant. Over a roughly 2-month period, participants in the prospective study had the option of providing additional blood draws and questionnaires. Blood samples from the prospective study were shipped frozen or at room temperature prior to DNA extraction. TCRbeta CDR3 regions were amplified from genomic DNA by means of the immunoSEQ Assay, a bias-controlled multiplex PCR. Per the source publication's procedure: Within the assay, amplification of reference gene primers was used to estimate how many nucleated cells each sample contained. Sequence reads were collapsed and filtered to measure the absolute abundance of every unique TCRbeta CDR3 rearrangement. For each sample, productive Simpson clonality was calculated by taking the square root of Simpson's diversity index across productive rearrangements. The table was pulled from immuneACCESS by TCRdb, which kept in-frame rearrangements only. Such tables lose some clones; where checked, under half of the loss comes from unresolved V genes, and the rest has no known cause. V and J calls and clone size come straight from that table; D and trimming were deduced from the DNA. The sample contains fewer than 250,000 clones, around 86% of them found a single time. 7% to 8.5% of the sample is held by the ten biggest clonotypes.

On the study overall, not on this receptor specifically: The quantity of clinical and demographic metadata differed by source and by participant and was supplied without curation.

Taken from cysteine to phenylalanine, the CDR3 has 14 residues. The CDR3 DNA has 42 bases and is translated from base 1. Looking up the germline V gene yields CDR1 SGDLS and CDR2 YYNGEE. V is cut by 0 bases and J by 7 bases, and the space between the germline ends is 11 bases. The TCR sequence derives from a man under 40 in a cohort exposed to, infected with or recovered from COVID-19 (not recorded which). The chain uses TRBV9 and TRBJ2-1; TRBD1 could be the D gene, as 6 bases match. Sequenced input: PBMCs or T cells enriched from blood (not recorded which). The sequence in DNA is TGTGCCAGCAGCGTAGAGGATAGGGGGAATGAGCAGTTCTTC. It is translated as CASSVEDRGNEQFF.